This T cell receptor (beta chain) was recovered during a study of CD8 T cells in ankylosing spondylitis. Germline loops: CDR1 LNHDA, CDR2 SQIVND (reference sequence). After removal of 7 bases from V and 1 base from J, the junction contained 6 bases not matched to a gene. The CDR3 spans 16 residues. MiXCR, applied by TCRdb to the 5' RACE reads, yields one record per CDR3 protein. The data show approximately 300,000 distinct CDR3 sequences, roughly 20% seen once. The table lists this clonotype with a few counts. What it binds is not known. General study points: There was reportedly significant enrichment of clones that were disease-linked in matched ankylosing spondylitis synovial fluid. A TCR beta motif of roughly 8 highly homologous variants appeared characteristic of ankylosing spondylitis blood.

The rearrangement joins TRBV19 to TRBJ2-5; 13 positions agree with TRBD2. Sequenced input: blood, either unsorted or a sorted T cell fraction (not recorded which). This TCR derives from a female donor with ankylosing spondylitis or in good health (not recorded which). CDR3 bases: TGTGCCAGTATCGGGACTAGCGGGGACACCCAAGAGACCCAGTACTTC. Translation gives CASIGTSGDTQETQYF.